This T cell receptor beta chain was sequenced for a study of shared clonotypes between healthy human individuals. On this clone itself: Its antigen is as yet unknown.

Here immunoSEQ multiplex PCR was the method, and the copy in TCRdb shows in-frame clones only, minus some. The sample holds around 2,000,000 clones, under 95% seen once. Study findings and constraints: All-four-donor shared clonotypes had higher generation probabilities than non-shared clonotypes did. On the whole, naive subsets had larger estimated richness than memory subsets had.

J was trimmed by 10 bases and V by 3 bases; bases with no gene match: 17. This CDR3 is 17 amino acids long. Per the germline V gene, CDR1 is SNHLY and CDR2 is FYNNEI. Terminally differentiated effector memory CD45RA+ cells were excluded by CCR7 positive selection of CD45RO-negative cells. The clonotype originates from a man younger than 35 in good health. Some clones in this sample may be carry-over from other donors' samples. Sample: naive CD8+ T cells from PBMCs. The rearrangement joins TRBV2 to TRBJ2-1, with TRBD2 identical over 8 bases. CDR3 nucleotide sequence: TGTGCCAGCAGTGATCGGGTAGCGGGGCCCCGGGGGACGGAGCAGTTCTTC. Translation gives CASSDRVAGPRGTEQFF.